These T cell receptor beta chains were read from a single sample in a study of T cells after yellow fever vaccination. TCRdb recomputed calls from the 5' RACE reads with MiXCR, one row per CDR3 protein. The data hold hundreds of thousands of distinct CDR3 sequences, with approximately 13% observed a single time. The sequencing used PBMCs, collected on the day of the yellow fever booster vaccination. These receptors were collected from a man aged 25 to 45 who received the YFV17D yellow fever vaccine. Both conserved end residues are part of each CDR3. Each record gives: CDR3 DNA, CDR3 protein, J gene, D gene, clone size, V gene. The D gene is left open where the match is weak. Rows may omit the clone size; those that give it use once, few, many or a size class.

DNA: TGTGCCAGCATGGGAAAGCTGATTAACACTGAAGCTTTCTTT
CDR3: CASMGKLINTEAFF
J: TRBJ1-1
D: .
size: .
V: TRBV7-9

DNA: TGTGCCAGTAGTATAGTCACTAGCGGCCGCTCCTACAATGAGCAGTTCTTC
CDR3: CASSIVTSGRSYNEQFF
J: TRBJ2-1
D: TRBD2
size: few
V: TRBV19

DNA: TGTGCCAGCATCGTTATTCAGCCCCAGCATTTT
CDR3: CASIVIQPQHF
J: TRBJ1-5
D: .
size: .
V: TRBV21-1

DNA: TGTGCCAGCAGCTCCAACGGGCCTCCCAGCGGGGATGAGCAGTTCTTC
CDR3: CASSSNGPPSGDEQFF
J: TRBJ2-1
D: TRBD2
size: few
V: TRBV7-9

DNA: TGCGCCAGCAGTACGGACCCAGGGCTTACAATCCTGCCCCAGCATTTT
CDR3: CASSTDPGLTILPQHF
J: TRBJ1-5
D: .
size: .
V: TRBV10-1

DNA: TGTGCCACCAGGCGCACAGGGGACAATGAGCAGTTCTTC
CDR3: CATRRTGDNEQFF
J: TRBJ2-1
D: TRBD1
size: .
V: TRBV24-1

DNA: TGTGCCAGCAGCCAAACAGGGGGCGGAGGCTACACCTTC
CDR3: CASSQTGGGGYTF
J: TRBJ1-2
D: TRBD1
size: many
V: TRBV12-3/TRBV12-4

DNA: TGTGCCAGCAGCAACCGGGCCTGGCCGGCAGATACGCAGTATTTT
CDR3: CASSNRAWPADTQYF
J: TRBJ2-3
D: .
size: .
V: TRBV5-5

DNA: TGTGCCAGCAGGATCTCTGGGGCCAACGTCCTGACTTTC
CDR3: CASRISGANVLTF
J: TRBJ2-6
D: .
size: .
V: TRBV27

DNA: TGCAGTGCTAGAGATCCTGCTGGACTAGCGTTTGATACGCAGTATTTT
CDR3: CSARDPAGLAFDTQYF
J: TRBJ2-3
D: TRBD2
size: .
V: TRBV20-1

DNA: TGTGCCATCAGTGAGCCCCGAGATACGCAGTATTTT
CDR3: CAISEPRDTQYF
J: TRBJ2-3
D: .
size: .
V: TRBV10-3

DNA: TGTGCCAGCAGCTTCCGACTAGCGGTGAGCACAGATACGCAGTATTTT
CDR3: CASSFRLAVSTDTQYF
J: TRBJ2-3
D: TRBD2
size: few
V: TRBV5-6

DNA: TGCAGTGCTATAAGACTAGGTACTTCCACAGATACGCAGTATTTT
CDR3: CSAIRLGTSTDTQYF
J: TRBJ2-3
D: .
size: few
V: TRBV20-1

DNA: TGTGCCAGCAGCCTCAGCGGGGCTAGCTCCTACAATGAGCAGTTCTTC
CDR3: CASSLSGASSYNEQFF
J: TRBJ2-1
D: TRBD2
size: many
V: TRBV7-3

DNA: TGTGCCAGCAGCTACAGTGGGGCAGCAGGCTACACCTTC
CDR3: CASSYSGAAGYTF
J: TRBJ1-2
D: .
size: few
V: TRBV6-5

DNA: TGTGCCAGCAGTCAGGCAGGGGTTTTTATCAATGAGCAGTTCTTC
CDR3: CASSQAGVFINEQFF
J: TRBJ2-1
D: .
size: .
V: TRBV12-3/TRBV12-4

DNA: TGCAGCGTTAAGGGGGGGACCGCCTCCTACAATGAGCAGTTCTTC
CDR3: CSVKGGTASYNEQFF
J: TRBJ2-1
D: .
size: .
V: TRBV29-1

DNA: TGCGCCAGCAGCTTGGCAGGGAACGGCAACCCGAGTTTGCCAACCTACGAGCAGTACTTC
CDR3: CASSLAGNGNPSLPTYEQYF
J: TRBJ2-7
D: .
size: few
V: TRBV5-1

DNA: TGTGCCAGCAGTTACCCCGGGGGGAACTACGAGCAGTACTTC
CDR3: CASSYPGGNYEQYF
J: TRBJ2-7
D: TRBD2
size: few
V: TRBV6-2/TRBV6-3

DNA: TGTGCCAGCAGCCCTTGGGGGGCATCCTACGAGCAGTACTTC
CDR3: CASSPWGASYEQYF
J: TRBJ2-7
D: .
size: .
V: TRBV14

DNA: TGCAGTGCTCCCCAGGGGACTAGCGGGAGTAACGAGCAGTACTTC
CDR3: CSAPQGTSGSNEQYF
J: TRBJ2-7
D: TRBD2
size: .
V: TRBV20-1

DNA: TGTGCCAGCAGTTTAGAGGGAAAGCCCCAGCATTTT
CDR3: CASSLEGKPQHF
J: TRBJ1-5
D: .
size: few
V: TRBV28

DNA: TGCAGTGCTAGAGTTGGTAGCGGTGGCGATACGCAGTATTTT
CDR3: CSARVGSGGDTQYF
J: TRBJ2-3
D: .
size: .
V: TRBV20-1

DNA: TGTGCCAGCAGTTTTTTATCCAGCAGAGTCGATGAGCAGTTCTTC
CDR3: CASSFLSSRVDEQFF
J: TRBJ2-1
D: .
size: .
V: TRBV27

DNA: TGTGCCAGCAGCTTACTCCGACTTGACGATGAGCAGTTCTTC
CDR3: CASSLLRLDDEQFF
J: TRBJ2-1
D: .
size: .
V: TRBV7-8

DNA: TGTGCCAGCTCACCACCCGGCAGCGATCTCCAGTACTTC
CDR3: CASSPPGSDLQYF
J: TRBJ2-5
D: .
size: .
V: TRBV18

DNA: TGCAGTGCTAAGAGGGCCGGGGGAGGCGAGCAGTACTTC
CDR3: CSAKRAGGGEQYF
J: TRBJ2-7
D: .
size: .
V: TRBV20-1

DNA: TGCAGTGCTAGTCAAGGGGACAGGGTAGAAGAGACCCAGTACTTC
CDR3: CSASQGDRVEETQYF
J: TRBJ2-5
D: TRBD1
size: few
V: TRBV20-1

DNA: TGTGCCATCAGGGGAGGGGGAAGCTCCTACAATGAGCAGTTCTTC
CDR3: CAIRGGGSSYNEQFF
J: TRBJ2-1
D: .
size: .
V: TRBV10-3

DNA: TGTGCCAGCAGCCCGAGACGGACCCCCGGGAGTGAGCAGTTCTTC
CDR3: CASSPRRTPGSEQFF
J: TRBJ2-1
D: .
size: .
V: TRBV7-2

DNA: TGTGCCGCCGCCCACGCCCGCCCGGAGATGGGGGCTACAGGGACCGGGGAGCTCTTTTTT
CDR3: CAAAHARPEMGATGTGELFF
J: TRBJ2-2
D: .
size: .
V: TRBV11-2

DNA: TGTGCCAGCAGCTTAGGACACAACTATGGCTACACCTTC
CDR3: CASSLGHNYGYTF
J: TRBJ1-2
D: .
size: once
V: TRBV11-2

DNA: TGTGCCAGCCTGTACGAGCAGTACTTC
CDR3: CASLYEQYF
J: TRBJ2-7
D: .
size: .
V: TRBV6-5

DNA: TGTGCCAGCAGTTTATCGACAGAGAATGAAAAACTGTTTTTT
CDR3: CASSLSTENEKLFF
J: TRBJ1-4
D: .
size: few
V: TRBV27

DNA: TGCAGTGCTAGGCCCGGTACTAGCGTGGAAGAGACCCAGTACTTC
CDR3: CSARPGTSVEETQYF
J: TRBJ2-5
D: TRBD2
size: .
V: TRBV20-1

DNA: TGTGCCAGCAGCTTAGGGGGACTTCGCTACGAGCAGTACTTC
CDR3: CASSLGGLRYEQYF
J: TRBJ2-7
D: .
size: few
V: TRBV7-2

DNA: TGCAGCGTGCGGACAACCCGAGGGACTGAAGCTTTCTTT
CDR3: CSVRTTRGTEAFF
J: TRBJ1-1
D: .
size: .
V: TRBV29-1

DNA: TGTGCCAGCAGCTTAGAATGGGGTGCCAATTCACCCCTCCACTTT
CDR3: CASSLEWGANSPLHF
J: TRBJ1-6
D: .
size: few
V: TRBV7-2

DNA: TGTGCCAGCAGCACGGGACAAGCCCAAGAGACCCAGTACTTC
CDR3: CASSTGQAQETQYF
J: TRBJ2-5
D: .
size: few
V: TRBV7-3

DNA: TGTGCCAGCAGCCCCGTGCGAGGGCGGGGAGAGACCCAGTACTTC
CDR3: CASSPVRGRGETQYF
J: TRBJ2-5
D: .
size: few
V: TRBV3-1

DNA: TGTGCCAGCAGTCCCCGACTAGCGGGAGGTATAAGCTACGAGCAGTACTTC
CDR3: CASSPRLAGGISYEQYF
J: TRBJ2-7
D: TRBD2
size: .
V: TRBV12-3/TRBV12-4

DNA: TGTGCCAGCAGCACGACGGGACAGGGCAGTGGCTACACCTTC
CDR3: CASSTTGQGSGYTF
J: TRBJ1-2
D: TRBD1
size: .
V: TRBV12-3/TRBV12-4

DNA: TGTGCCACCAGCAGAGCCGGGACAGATAATGAAAAACTGTTTTTT
CDR3: CATSRAGTDNEKLFF
J: TRBJ1-4
D: TRBD1
size: .
V: TRBV15

DNA: TGTGCCAGCAGCTTAGAACTAGCGGAGACCCAGTACTTC
CDR3: CASSLELAETQYF
J: TRBJ2-5
D: TRBD2
size: .
V: TRBV7-2

DNA: TGCAGTGCTGACCTAGCGGGCGGGTCCAAAAACATTCAGTACTTC
CDR3: CSADLAGGSKNIQYF
J: TRBJ2-4
D: TRBD2
size: few
V: TRBV20-1

DNA: TGTGCCAGCAGCCGGGTAGCGAGCTCCTACGAGCAGTACTTC
CDR3: CASSRVASSYEQYF
J: TRBJ2-7
D: .
size: .
V: TRBV3-1

DNA: TGTGCCAGCAGCGAGACTAGCGGGCCGCAGTATTTT
CDR3: CASSETSGPQYF
J: TRBJ2-3
D: TRBD2
size: few
V: TRBV6-5

DNA: TGCGCCAGCAGCTTGCAGAGCACCGGGGAGCTGTTTTTT
CDR3: CASSLQSTGELFF
J: TRBJ2-2
D: .
size: many
V: TRBV5-1

DNA: TGCAGTGCTCCCCCAGGGGCAGGGGAGGACTATGGCTACACCTTC
CDR3: CSAPPGAGEDYGYTF
J: TRBJ1-2
D: .
size: .
V: TRBV20-1

DNA: TGCAGTGCTAGGGGCAAAAACTATGGCTACACCTTC
CDR3: CSARGKNYGYTF
J: TRBJ1-2
D: .
size: few
V: TRBV20-1